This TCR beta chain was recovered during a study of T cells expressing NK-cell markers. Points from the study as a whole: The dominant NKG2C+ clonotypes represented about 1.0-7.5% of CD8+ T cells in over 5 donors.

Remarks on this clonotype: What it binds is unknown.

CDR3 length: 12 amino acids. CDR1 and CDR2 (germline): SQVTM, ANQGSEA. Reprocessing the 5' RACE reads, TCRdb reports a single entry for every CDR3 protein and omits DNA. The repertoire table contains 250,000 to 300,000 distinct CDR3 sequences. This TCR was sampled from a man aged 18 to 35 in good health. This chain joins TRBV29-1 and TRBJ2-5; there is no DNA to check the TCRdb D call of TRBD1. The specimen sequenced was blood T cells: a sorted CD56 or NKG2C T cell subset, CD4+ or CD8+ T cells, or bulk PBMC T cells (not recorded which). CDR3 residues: CSGGTHQETQYF. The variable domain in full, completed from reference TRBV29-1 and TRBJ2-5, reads SAVISQKPSRDICQRGTSLTIQCQVDSQVTMMFWYRQQPGQSLTLIATANQGSEATYESGFVIDKFPISRPNLTFSTLTVSNMSPEDSSIYLCSGGTHQETQYFGPGTRLLVL.